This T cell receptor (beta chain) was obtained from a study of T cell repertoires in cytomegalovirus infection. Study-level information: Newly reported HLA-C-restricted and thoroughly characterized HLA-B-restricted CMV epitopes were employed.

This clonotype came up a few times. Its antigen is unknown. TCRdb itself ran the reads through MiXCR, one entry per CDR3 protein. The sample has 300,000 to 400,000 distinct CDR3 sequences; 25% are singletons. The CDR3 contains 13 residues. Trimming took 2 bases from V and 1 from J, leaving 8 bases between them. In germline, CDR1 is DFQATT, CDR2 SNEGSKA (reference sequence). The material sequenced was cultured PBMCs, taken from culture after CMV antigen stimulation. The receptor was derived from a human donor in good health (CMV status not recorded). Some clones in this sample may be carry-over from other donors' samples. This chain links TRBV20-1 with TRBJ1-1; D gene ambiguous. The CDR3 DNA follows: TGCAGTGCTAGAAGAGCAGAGAACACTGAAGCTTTCTTT. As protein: CSARRAENTEAFF.